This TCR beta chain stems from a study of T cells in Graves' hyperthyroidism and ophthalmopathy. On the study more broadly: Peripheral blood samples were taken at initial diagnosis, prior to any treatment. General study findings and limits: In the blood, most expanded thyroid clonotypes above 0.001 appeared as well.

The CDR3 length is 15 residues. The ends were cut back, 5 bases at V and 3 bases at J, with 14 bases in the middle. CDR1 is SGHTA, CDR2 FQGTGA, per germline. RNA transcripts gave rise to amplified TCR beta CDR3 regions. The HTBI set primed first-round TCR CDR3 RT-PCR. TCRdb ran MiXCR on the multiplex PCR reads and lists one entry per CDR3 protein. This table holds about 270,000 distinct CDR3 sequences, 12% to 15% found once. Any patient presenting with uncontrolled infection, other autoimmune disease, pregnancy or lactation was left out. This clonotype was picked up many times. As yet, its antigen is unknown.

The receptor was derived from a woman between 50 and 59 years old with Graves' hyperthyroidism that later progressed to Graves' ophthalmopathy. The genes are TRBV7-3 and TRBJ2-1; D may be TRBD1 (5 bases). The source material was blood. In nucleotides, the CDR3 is TGTGCCAGCAGCAGCCAGGGTGCGGACTACAATGAGCAGTTCTTC. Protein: CASSSQGADYNEQFF.